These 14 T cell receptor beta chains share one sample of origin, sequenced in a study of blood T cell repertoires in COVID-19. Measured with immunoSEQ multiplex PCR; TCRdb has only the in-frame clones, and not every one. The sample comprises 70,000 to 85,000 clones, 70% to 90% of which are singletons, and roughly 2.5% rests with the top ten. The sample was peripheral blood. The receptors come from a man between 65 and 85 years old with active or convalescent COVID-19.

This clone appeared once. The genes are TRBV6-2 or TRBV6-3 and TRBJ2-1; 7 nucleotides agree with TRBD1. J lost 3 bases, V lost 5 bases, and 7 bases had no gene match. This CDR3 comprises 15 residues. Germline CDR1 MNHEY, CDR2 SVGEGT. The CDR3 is CASSIGTVSYNEQFF. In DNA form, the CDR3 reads TGTGCCAGCAGTATCGGGACAGTTAGCTACAATGAGCAGTTCTTC.

In nucleotides, the CDR3 is TGTGCCAGCAGCACAGGGCTTGGGAATAATTCACCCCTCCACTTT. The encoded protein is CASSTGLGNNSPLHF. The rearrangement uses TRBV27 and TRBJ1-6; perhaps TRBD1 as D (6 bases). Germline loops: CDR1 MNHEY, CDR2 SMNVEV (reference sequence). Trimming took off 6 bases at V and 5 bases at J, with 14 bases between the two ends. There are 15 residues in the CDR3.

The CDR3 region is CATSRERGGLPGANEQFF. The CDR3 nucleotides are TGTGCCACCAGCAGAGAGCGCGGGGGGCTCCCCGGGGCGAATGAGCAGTTCTTC. The chain is built from TRBV15 and TRBJ2-1, with 8 bases fitting TRBD2. Trimming cost V 0 bases and J 7 bases; bases outside gene matches: 14. This CDR3 is built from 18 residues. The V gene's germline CDR1 is LNHNV and CDR2 YYDKDF (reference sequence).

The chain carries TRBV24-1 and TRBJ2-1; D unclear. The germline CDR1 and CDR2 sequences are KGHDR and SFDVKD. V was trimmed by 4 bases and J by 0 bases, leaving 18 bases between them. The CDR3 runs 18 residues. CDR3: CATSDPTGERNSYNEQFF. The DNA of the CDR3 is TGTGCCACCAGTGACCCAACCGGAGAGCGCAACTCCTACAATGAGCAGTTCTTC.

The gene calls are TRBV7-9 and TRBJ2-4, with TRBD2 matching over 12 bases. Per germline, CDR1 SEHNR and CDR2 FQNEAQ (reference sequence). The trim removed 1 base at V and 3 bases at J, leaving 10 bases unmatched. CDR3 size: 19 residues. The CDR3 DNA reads TGTGCCAGCAGCTTAGTGGTCCTAGCGGGGGGGCGGAGCAAAAACATTCAGTACTTC. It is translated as CASSLVVLAGGRSKNIQYF. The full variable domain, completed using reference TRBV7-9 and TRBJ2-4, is DTGVSQNPRHKITKRGQNVTFRCDPISEHNRLYWYRQTLGQGPEFLTYFQNEAQLEKSRLLSDRFSAERPKGSFSTLEIQRTEQGDSAMYLCASSLVVLAGGRSKNIQYFGAGTRLSVL.

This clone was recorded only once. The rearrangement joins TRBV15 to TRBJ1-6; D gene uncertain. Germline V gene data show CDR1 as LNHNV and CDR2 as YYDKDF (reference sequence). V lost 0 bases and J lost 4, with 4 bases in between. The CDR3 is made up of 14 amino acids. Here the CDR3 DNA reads TGTGCCACCAGCAGAGAACTTTATAATTCACCCCTCCACTTT. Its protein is CATSRELYNSPLHF.

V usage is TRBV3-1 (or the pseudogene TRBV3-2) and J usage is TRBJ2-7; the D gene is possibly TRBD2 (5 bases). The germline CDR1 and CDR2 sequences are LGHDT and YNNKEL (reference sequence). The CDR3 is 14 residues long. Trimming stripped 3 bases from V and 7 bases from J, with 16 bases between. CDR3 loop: CASSQGYLEGEQYF. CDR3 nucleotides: TGTGCCAGCAGCCAGGGCTATCTTGAGGGAGAGCAGTACTTC.

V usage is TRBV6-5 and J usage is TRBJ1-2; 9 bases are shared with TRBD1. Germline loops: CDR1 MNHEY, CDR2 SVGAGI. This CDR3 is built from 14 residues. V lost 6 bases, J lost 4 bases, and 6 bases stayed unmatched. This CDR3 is CASSLGQGVYGYTF. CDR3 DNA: TGTGCCAGCAGCTTGGGACAGGGCGTCTATGGCTACACCTTC.

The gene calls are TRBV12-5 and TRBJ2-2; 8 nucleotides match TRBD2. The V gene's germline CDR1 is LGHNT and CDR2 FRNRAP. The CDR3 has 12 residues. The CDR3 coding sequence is TGTGCCGGGGGGGGTAACACCGGGGAGCTGTTTTTT. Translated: CAGGGNTGELFF.

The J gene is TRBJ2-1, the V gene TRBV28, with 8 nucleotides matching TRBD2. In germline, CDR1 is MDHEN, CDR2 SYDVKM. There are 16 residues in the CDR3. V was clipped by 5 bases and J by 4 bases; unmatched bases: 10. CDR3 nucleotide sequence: TGTGCCAGCAGTGGGTTTAAGGCGGGAGGTTACAATGAGCAGTTCTTC. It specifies CASSGFKAGGYNEQFF.

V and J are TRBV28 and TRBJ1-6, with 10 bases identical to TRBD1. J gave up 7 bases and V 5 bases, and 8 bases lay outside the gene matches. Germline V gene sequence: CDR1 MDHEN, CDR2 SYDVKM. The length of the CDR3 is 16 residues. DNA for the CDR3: TGTGCCAGCAGTCGGGGACAGGGGCTGAGAAATTCACCCCTCCACTTT. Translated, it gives CASSRGQGLRNSPLHF.

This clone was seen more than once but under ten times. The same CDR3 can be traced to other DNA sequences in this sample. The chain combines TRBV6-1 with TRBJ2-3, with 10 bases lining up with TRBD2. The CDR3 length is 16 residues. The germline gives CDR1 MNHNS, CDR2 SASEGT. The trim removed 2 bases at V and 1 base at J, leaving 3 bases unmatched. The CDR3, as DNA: TGTGCCAGCAGTGAAACAACTAGCGGGGGCACAGATACGCAGTATTTT. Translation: CASSETTSGGTDTQYF.

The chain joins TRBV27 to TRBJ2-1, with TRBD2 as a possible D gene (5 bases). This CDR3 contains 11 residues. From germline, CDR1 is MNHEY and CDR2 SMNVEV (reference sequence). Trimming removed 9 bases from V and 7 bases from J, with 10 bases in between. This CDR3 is CASRTVNEQFF. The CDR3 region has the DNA TGTGCCAGTCGGACTGTAAATGAGCAGTTCTTC.

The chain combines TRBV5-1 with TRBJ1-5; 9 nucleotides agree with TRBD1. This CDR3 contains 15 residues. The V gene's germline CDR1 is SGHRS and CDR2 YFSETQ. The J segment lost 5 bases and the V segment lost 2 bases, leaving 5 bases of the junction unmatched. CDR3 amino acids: CASSFGDRADQPQHF. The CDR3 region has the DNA TGCGCCAGCAGCTTTGGGGACAGGGCCGATCAGCCCCAGCATTTT.